These T cell receptor beta chains were read from a single sample in a study of cytomegalovirus exposure and HLA in healthy donors. Generated by immunoSEQ multiplex PCR, the TCRdb table keeps only in-frame clones and is missing some. This table has about 150,000 clones, about 84% appearing once. The specimen sequenced was PBMCs. These receptors were collected from a woman aged 40 to 55 in good health and CMV-seropositive. The CDR3 runs from the conserved cysteine through the conserved F or W. A D gene is named only where the DNA matches it firmly. Rows give clone size only sometimes, using once, few, many, or a class for an expanded clone.

TGTGCCAGTAGTATAGGGCAGGGGTTCGGTGGGGCCAACGTCCTGACTTTC,CASSIGQGFGGANVLTF,.,.,TRBV19,TRBJ2-6
TGTGCCAGCAGCTTACAACTAGCGGGAGCCTACGAGCAGTACTTC,CASSLQLAGAYEQYF,once,TRBD2,TRBV7-3,TRBJ2-7
TGCGCCAGCAGCTACCATAGAACAGGGACCACTAACTATGGCTACACCTTC,CASSYHRTGTTNYGYTF,.,.,TRBV5-1,TRBJ1-2
TGCGCCAGCAGACAATCAGGCTACACAGATACGCAGTATTTT,CASRQSGYTDTQYF,.,.,TRBV5-1,TRBJ2-3
TGTGCCAGCAGCTTACTTGGACTAGCTCTCGATGAGCAGTTCTTC,CASSLLGLALDEQFF,.,TRBD2,TRBV7-3,TRBJ2-1
TGTGCCAGCAGCCCGGACAGGGAAAAACTGTTTTTT,CASSPDREKLFF,.,TRBD1,TRBV7-2,TRBJ1-4
TGCGCCAGCAGCTTGGCTAGCGGAACGGTCACCGGGGAGCTGTTTTTT,CASSLASGTVTGELFF,.,TRBD2,TRBV5-1,TRBJ2-2
TGTGCCAGCAGCTTGGGGCAGGTCTCCTACGAGCAGTACTTC,CASSLGQVSYEQYF,.,.,TRBV5-6,TRBJ2-7
TGTGCCAGCAGCTTGTTGGGCAGCCAACACGAGCAGTACTTC,CASSLLGSQHEQYF,.,.,TRBV5-6,TRBJ2-7
TGCGCCAGCAGCTTGGTCGGGAGGGCCAAAAGGGGGGAGCTGTTTTTT,CASSLVGRAKRGELFF,.,TRBD2,TRBV5-1,TRBJ2-2
TGTGCCAGCAGCTTAAAACTAGCGGGAGTCGGGGAGCTGTTTTTT,CASSLKLAGVGELFF,.,TRBD2,TRBV7-2,TRBJ2-2
TGTGCCAGCAGTTTACAGGGCCCGGGTGGCTATGGCTACACCTTC,CASSLQGPGGYGYTF,.,.,TRBV6-6,TRBJ1-2
TGTGCCAGCAATCCAGGTGGGAACTATGGCTACACCTTC,CASNPGGNYGYTF,.,.,TRBV9,TRBJ1-2
TGTGCCAGCGACCCCGGGGGAGGCGGGGGGGATACGCAGTATTTT,CASDPGGGGGDTQYF,.,TRBD2,TRBV28,TRBJ2-3
TGTGCCACCGGCCGGCCTCAGGGCTCTGGGGCCAACGTCCTGACTTTC,CATGRPQGSGANVLTF,.,.,TRBV19,TRBJ2-6
TGTGCCAGCAGTGGGGCAGCGAACACTGAAGCTTTCTTT,CASSGAANTEAFF,.,.,TRBV27,TRBJ1-1
TGTGCCAGCAGCCCGGGACAGGGGAACACTGAAGCTTTCTTT,CASSPGQGNTEAFF,.,TRBD1,TRBV7-9,TRBJ1-1
TGTGCCAGCAGACAGGACAGGGAGCAGCCCCAGCATTTT,CASRQDREQPQHF,.,TRBD1,TRBV5-8,TRBJ1-5
TGTGCTAGTGCCTGGCGGGAGATTGTAGATACGCAGTATTTT,CASAWREIVDTQYF,few,TRBD2,TRBV12-5,TRBJ2-3
TGTGCCAGCAGTTTGTCCTCGGGGACAGGGAACACCGGGGAGCTGTTTTTT,CASSLSSGTGNTGELFF,.,TRBD1,TRBV27,TRBJ2-2
TGTGCCAGTAGAGGTCGACAGGGCTTTCCAGGGCCCCAGCATTTT,CASRGRQGFPGPQHF,.,TRBD1,TRBV19,TRBJ1-5
TGTGCCAGCAGCCGGGGACTAGCGGTCCTAGAGACCCAGTACTTC,CASSRGLAVLETQYF,.,TRBD2,TRBV6-6,TRBJ2-5
TGTGCCAGCGGGAGAAATCGCGAAAAACTGTTTTTT,CASGRNREKLFF,few,.,TRBV13,TRBJ1-4
TGTGCCAGCACTGTTGGGCAGGCGCCCAATCAGCCCCAGCATTTT,CASTVGQAPNQPQHF,.,.,TRBV6-1,TRBJ1-5
TGTGCCAGTAGGAAAAGCGGGCTTCATGAGCAGTTCTTC,CASRKSGLHEQFF,few,.,TRBV19,TRBJ2-1
TGTGCCAGCAGGAGTACAGGGCCCGAAGCTTTCTTT,CASRSTGPEAFF,.,.,TRBV6-5,TRBJ1-1
TGTGCCAGTAGTCGGACTAGTCGGGTGGGCACAGATACGCAGTATTTT,CASSRTSRVGTDTQYF,.,TRBD2,TRBV19,TRBJ2-3
TGTGCCAGCAGCGTCCAAGGGGCGCAGGTTAACACCATATATTTT,CASSVQGAQVNTIYF,.,.,TRBV9,TRBJ1-3
TGTGCCTGGAGTAAGGGGGACACCTACGAGCAGTACTTC,CAWSKGDTYEQYF,once,.,TRBV30,TRBJ2-7
TGTGCCAGCAGCTTAGGGAGCGGCTGGACCTACGAGCAGTACTTC,CASSLGSGWTYEQYF,.,.,TRBV7-8,TRBJ2-7
TGTGCCAGCAGGCCAGGCGGAGGGAGCGGGAGGGCCCACAATGAGCAGTTCTTC,CASRPGGGSGRAHNEQFF,.,TRBD2,TRBV27,TRBJ2-1
TGTGCCATCAGTGAACCTCTAGCGGGCAAAAACATTCAGTACTTC,CAISEPLAGKNIQYF,.,TRBD2,TRBV10-3,TRBJ2-4
TGTGCCAGTAGTACCCCAGGGGGTACCCAGCATTTT,CASSTPGGTQHF,.,TRBD1,TRBV19,TRBJ1-5
TGCGCCAGCAGCTTGGAGAGGGCCAAGACCCAGTACTTC,CASSLERAKTQYF,.,.,TRBV5-1,TRBJ2-5
TGTGCCAGCAGCCCCGCAGGGTATAGGACCCAGTACTTC,CASSPAGYRTQYF,.,.,TRBV7-2,TRBJ2-5
TGTGCCAGCAGCCCGGACAGGTCCTCTGGAAACACCATATATTTT,CASSPDRSSGNTIYF,.,TRBD1,TRBV7-3,TRBJ1-3
TGTGCCAGGTCCCCCGGACTAGCGGGAGGAAATGAGCAGTTCTTC,CARSPGLAGGNEQFF,.,TRBD2,TRBV30,TRBJ2-1
TGTGCCAGCAGCTTAAGGGGGTGGGAGAACAGGGGGCGATATTATGGCTACACCTTC,CASSLRGWENRGRYYGYTF,.,TRBD1,TRBV7-8,TRBJ1-2
TGTGCCAGCAGTGAACTTCGGGAGGCCCCGCGGCCGTATTTT,CASSELREAPRPYF,.,TRBD2,TRBV6-1,TRBJ2-3
TGCAGCACAAGGACAGGGGGGCGGACCGGGGAGCTGTTTTTT,CSTRTGGRTGELFF,.,TRBD1,TRBV29-1,TRBJ2-2
TGTGCCAGCAGCGTAGCCGTGACTAGCGATCCCTACGAGCAGTACTTC,CASSVAVTSDPYEQYF,.,TRBD2,TRBV9,TRBJ2-7
TGTGCCAGTAGTAGGGACAGGTCCCCTAACCGGGAGACCCAGTACTTC,CASSRDRSPNRETQYF,.,TRBD1,TRBV19,TRBJ2-5
TGTGCCATCGGAGAGTTTAGAGGTAGTTTATCTGAAGCTTTCTTT,CAIGEFRGSLSEAFF,.,.,TRBV7-9,TRBJ1-1
TGTGCCAGCAGTCCGCGGGCCCGCGGTGTCGGGCCCCAGCATTTT,CASSPRARGVGPQHF,few,.,TRBV27,TRBJ1-5
TGTGCCAGCAGCATCATGGGACAGGGGGAGGAGACCCAGTACTTC,CASSIMGQGEETQYF,few,TRBD1,TRBV5-6,TRBJ2-5
TGTGCCAGCAGCGTTTTGCAGGGGGCTGGCGAGCAGTACTTC,CASSVLQGAGEQYF,.,TRBD1,TRBV2,TRBJ2-7
TGTGCCAGTAGTACCTTGACAGGGGGAACTGAAGCTTTCTTT,CASSTLTGGTEAFF,.,TRBD1,TRBV19,TRBJ1-1
TGTGCCAGCAGCCCGGGGGACTACCGAGATACGCAGTATTTT,CASSPGDYRDTQYF,.,TRBD2,TRBV11-3,TRBJ2-3
TGTGCCAGCAGTCGGCCGGGACTAGCGGGAGCCAATGAGCAGTTCTTC,CASSRPGLAGANEQFF,.,TRBD2,TRBV27,TRBJ2-1
TGTGCCAGCAGCCCAGGACAGGGCCAAAATCAGCCCCAGCATTTT,CASSPGQGQNQPQHF,.,TRBD1,TRBV6-1,TRBJ1-5
TGTGCCAGCACCTCCGGACGGGGGGGGCACGAGCAGTACTTC,CASTSGRGGHEQYF,.,TRBD2,TRBV7-9,TRBJ2-7